This is a list of T cell receptor beta chains from one sample in a study of molecular identifiers for immune sequencing clone quantification. One entry per CDR3 protein results from TCRdb running MiXCR on the PCR reads. The repertoire holds under 350,000 distinct CDR3 sequences, with under 25% as singletons. Sequencing used naive CD8+ T cells from blood, with Jurkat cell RNA spiked in. Receptors were obtained from a human donor in good health. Some libraries in this study had Jurkat cell RNA spiked in. Each CDR3 is given with its conserved first and last residue. The order of the fields is J gene, V gene, CDR3 protein.

>TRBJ1-5|TRBV6-1
CASSVAWEFSNQPQHF
>TRBJ1-2|TRBV7-9
CACSLGLQSYTF
>TRBJ1-3|TRBV5-1
CASSSSPPGTSGNTIYF
>TRBJ2-3|TRBV11-2
CASSFSTTGSTDTQYF
>TRBJ1-6|TRBV14
CASSQDWGMNLESPLHF
>TRBJ1-5|TRBV21-1
CASSKDLEQGSNQPQHF
>TRBJ2-2|TRBV12-3/TRBV12-4
CASSRDNTGELFF
>TRBJ1-5|TRBV4-3
CASSHTGSNQPQHF
>TRBJ1-6|TRBV6-1
CASSWDSPLHF
>TRBJ2-7|TRBV4-1
CASSQEFNRDYYEQYF
>TRBJ2-3|TRBV6-5
CASSYKRGGTDTQYF
>TRBJ2-7|TRBV29-1
CSVEVHRVQYF
>TRBJ1-3|TRBV4-1
CASSQGVAGNTIYF
>TRBJ2-3|TRBV4-3
CASSRFWPGQRTNTQYF
>TRBJ1-5|TRBV6-2/TRBV6-3
CASSYVGGTNQPQHF
>TRBJ2-7|TRBV7-9
CASSPIWEQYF
>TRBJ2-3|TRBV7-2
CASSLGLDTDTQYF
>TRBJ2-5|TRBV6-5
CASSPTAGQETQYF
>TRBJ2-7|TRBV3-1
CASSHLTSGRPHEQYF
>TRBJ2-3|TRBV5-4
CASSLAGGGRGVEDTQYF
>TRBJ2-1|TRBV12-3/TRBV12-4
CASSLTGPGEQFF
>TRBJ2-7|TRBV19
CASSLRDSSSYEQYF
>TRBJ2-3|TRBV19
CASSPEGGARATDTQYF